The clone carrying this TCR beta chain was seen just once. Random hexamers served to reverse transcribe about 0.5 to 1 ug RNA. Using its own MiXCR run on the immunoSEQ multiplex PCR reads, TCRdb lists one record per CDR3 protein. The repertoire holds roughly 200,000 distinct CDR3 sequences, around nine tenths seen once, with 0.085% to 0.1% in the top ten. This sample is drawn from a study of CD8 T cells in Susac syndrome. Germline V gene data show CDR1 as MNHEY and CDR2 as SMNVEV (reference sequence). The CDR3 is 11 residues long. Trimming removed 6 bases from V and 5 bases from J, with 8 bases in between.

The source material was CD4+ T cells from PBMCs. The TCR was taken from a human donor with Susac syndrome. This chain uses TRBV27 with TRBJ2-7, with D unclear. The DNA for the CDR3 is TGTGCCAGCAGAATTTTGAACGAGCAGTACTTC. Its protein product is CASRILNEQYF.